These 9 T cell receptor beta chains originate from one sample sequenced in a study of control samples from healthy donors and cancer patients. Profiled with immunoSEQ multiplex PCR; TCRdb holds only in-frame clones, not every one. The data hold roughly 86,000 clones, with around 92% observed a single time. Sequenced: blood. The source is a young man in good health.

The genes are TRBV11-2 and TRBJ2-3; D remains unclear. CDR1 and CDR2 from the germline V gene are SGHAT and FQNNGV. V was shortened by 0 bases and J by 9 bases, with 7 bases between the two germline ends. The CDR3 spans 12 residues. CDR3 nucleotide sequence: TGTGCCAGCAGCTTAGAATTGGGAACGCAGTATTTT. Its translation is CASSLELGTQYF. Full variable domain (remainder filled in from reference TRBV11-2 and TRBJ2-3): EAGVAQSPRYKIIEKRQSVAFWCNPISGHATLYWYQQILGQGPKLLIQFQNNGVVDDSQLPKDRFSAERLKGVDSTLKIQPAKLEDSAVYLCASSLELGTQYFGPGTRLTVL.

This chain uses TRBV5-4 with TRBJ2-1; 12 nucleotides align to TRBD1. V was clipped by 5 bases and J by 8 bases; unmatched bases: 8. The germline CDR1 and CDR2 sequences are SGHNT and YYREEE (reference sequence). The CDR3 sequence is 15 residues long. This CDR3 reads CASSLTGTGGDEQFF. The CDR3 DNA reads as TGTGCCAGCAGTTTGACCGGGACAGGGGGCGATGAGCAGTTCTTC.

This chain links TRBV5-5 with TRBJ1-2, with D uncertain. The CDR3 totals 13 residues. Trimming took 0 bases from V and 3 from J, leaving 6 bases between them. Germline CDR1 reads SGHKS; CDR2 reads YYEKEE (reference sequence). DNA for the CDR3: TGTGCCAGCAGCTTGGACCTCTACTATGGCTACACCTTC. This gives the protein CASSLDLYYGYTF.

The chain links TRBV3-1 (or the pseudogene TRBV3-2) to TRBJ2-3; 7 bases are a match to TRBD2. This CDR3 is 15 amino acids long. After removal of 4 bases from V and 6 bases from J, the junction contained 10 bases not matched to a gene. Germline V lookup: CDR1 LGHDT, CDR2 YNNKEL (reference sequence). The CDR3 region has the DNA TGTGCCAGCAGCCGGGGCGGGGGAAAGGGGGATACGCAGTATTTT. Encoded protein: CASSRGGGKGDTQYF.

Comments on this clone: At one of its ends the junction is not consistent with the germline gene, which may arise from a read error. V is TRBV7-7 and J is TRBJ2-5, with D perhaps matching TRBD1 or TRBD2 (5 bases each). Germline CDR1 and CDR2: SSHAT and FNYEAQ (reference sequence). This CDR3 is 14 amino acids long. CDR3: CASSTRDGKETQYF. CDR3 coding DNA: TGTGCTAGCAGCACCCGGGACGGCAAAGAGACCCAGTACTTC.

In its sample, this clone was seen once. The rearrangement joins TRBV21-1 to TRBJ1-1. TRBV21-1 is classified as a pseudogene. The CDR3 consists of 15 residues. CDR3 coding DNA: TGTGCCAGCAGTACTTCAGAACCGGGGAACACTGAAGCTTTCTTT. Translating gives CASSTSEPGNTEAFF.

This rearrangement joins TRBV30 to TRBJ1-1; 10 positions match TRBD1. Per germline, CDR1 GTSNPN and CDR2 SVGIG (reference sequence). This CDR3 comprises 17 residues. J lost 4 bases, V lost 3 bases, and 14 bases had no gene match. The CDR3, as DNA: TGTGCCTGGAGCCCTAGGGACAGGGGAATGTTCGGCACTGAAGCTTTCTTT. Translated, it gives CAWSPRDRGMFGTEAFF.

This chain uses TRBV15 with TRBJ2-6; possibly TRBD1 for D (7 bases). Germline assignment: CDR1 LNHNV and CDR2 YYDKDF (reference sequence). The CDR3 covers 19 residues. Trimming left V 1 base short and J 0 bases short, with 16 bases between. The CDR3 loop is CATSRVGQAGSSGANVLTF. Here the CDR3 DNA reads TGTGCCACCAGCAGAGTAGGACAGGCGGGAAGCTCTGGGGCCAACGTCCTGACTTTC.

The CDR3 region is CASSNLFGTGGRNTGELFF. CDR3 nucleotides: TGCGCCAGCAGCAATCTTTTCGGGACAGGGGGTAGGAACACCGGGGAGCTGTTTTTT. V is TRBV5-1 and J is TRBJ2-2; 11 bases match TRBD1. V dropped 4 bases and J dropped 1; count of bases not matched to a gene: 12. Germline lookup yields CDR1 SGHRS and CDR2 YFSETQ. The CDR3 consists of 19 residues.